This entry lists 4 T cell receptor beta chains sequenced from one sample in a study of CD8+CD57+ T cells in acquired aplastic anemia. The study profiled TCR beta VDJ and CDR3 using genomic DNA as template. One entry per CDR3 protein results from TCRdb running MiXCR on the reads. In the table there are 200,000 or so distinct CDR3 sequences, 55% to 70% of which are singletons. The sample consisted of sorted CD4+, CD8+, or CD8+CD57+ T cells (not recorded which) from PBMCs. Receptors originate from a human donor with severe aplastic anemia or a healthy control (not recorded which).

The chain has TRBV27 and TRBJ2-7, with 8 bases aligning to TRBD2. Losses at the gene ends were 1 base for V and 4 bases for J; bases not matched to a gene: 3. The CDR3 runs 14 residues. Germline V gene lookup returns CDR1 MNHEY and CDR2 SMNVEV (reference sequence). For the CDR3, the DNA is TGTGCCAGCAGTTTATTAGCTAGCGGGTACGAGCAGTACTTC. Amino acid sequence: CASSLLASGYEQYF.

This chain joins TRBV7-9 and TRBJ1-6; tentatively, D is TRBD1 (5 bases). Germline CDR1 and CDR2: SEHNR and FQNEAQ (reference sequence). This CDR3 is built from 15 residues. Trimming left V 4 bases short and J 5 bases short, with 12 bases between. Written as DNA, the CDR3 is TGTGCCAGCAGCTCAGGGTGGGGAAATAATTCACCCCTCCACTTT. This encodes CASSSGWGNNSPLHF.

The chain uses TRBV5-6 and TRBJ1-1; 7 bases align to TRBD1. The trim removed 0 bases at V and 5 bases at J, leaving 4 bases unmatched. The CDR3 extends over 14 amino acids. CDR1 and CDR2 (germline): SGHDT, YYEEEE. The DNA of the CDR3 is TGTGCCAGCAGCTTGGAGGGGGCTAGGACTGAAGCTTTCTTT. Translating it yields CASSLEGARTEAFF. Full variable domain (remainder filled in from reference TRBV5-6 and TRBJ1-1): DAGVTQSPTHLIKTRGQQVTLRCSPKSGHDTVSWYQQALGQGPQFIFQYYEEEERQRGNFPDRFSGHQFPNYSSELNVNALLLGDSALYLCASSLEGARTEAFFGQGTRLTVV.

This clonotype showed up just once. J is TRBJ2-1 and V is TRBV20-1, with TRBD2 matching over 12 bases. V lost 2 bases, J lost 1 base, and 3 bases stayed unmatched. Germline values: CDR1 DFQATT, CDR2 SNEGSKA (reference sequence). The CDR3 has 16 amino acids. In DNA form, the CDR3 reads TGCAGTGCTAGAAGGACTAGCGGGGAATCCTACAATGAGCAGTTCTTC. It codes for CSARRTSGESYNEQFF.